The 25 T cell receptor beta chains reported below all come from one sample, sequenced in a study of identical twins. TCRdb re-derived calls from the 5' RACE reads in MiXCR, one entry per CDR3 protein. The table includes a few hundred thousand distinct CDR3 sequences, just under 9.5% detected once. These data also formed part of another study, on yellow fever vaccine responses in identical twins.

Sequencing input: CD8+ T cells sorted from blood. Receptor source: a woman aged 18-29 years in good health.

V gene TRBV5-1 combines with J gene TRBJ1-4; 7 nucleotides agree with TRBD1. Germline V gene lookup returns CDR1 SGHRS and CDR2 YFSETQ. V shed 4 bases and J 0 bases; nucleotides not matched to a gene: 6. This CDR3 is 16 amino acids long. The CDR3 sequence is CASSHTGAATNEKLFF. CDR3 DNA: TGCGCCAGCAGCCACACAGGGGCTGCAACTAATGAAAAACTGTTTTTT. The whole variable domain, filled in from reference TRBV5-1 and TRBJ1-4, reads KAGVTQTPRYLIKTRGQQVTLSCSPISGHRSVSWYQQTPGQGLQFLFEYFSETQRNKGNFPGRFSGRQFSNSRSEMNVSTLELGDSALYLCASSHTGAATNEKLFFGSGTQLSVL.

The V gene is TRBV4-1, the J gene TRBJ2-1; D remains ambiguous. Germline-derived CDR1 and CDR2 are MGHRA and YSYEKL. CDR3 size: 12 residues. V lost 0 bases and J lost 6, with 3 bases in between. This chain's CDR3 is CASSQDLNEQFF. The DNA for the CDR3 is TGCGCCAGCAGCCAAGATCTCAATGAGCAGTTCTTC.

This clonotype was observed a handful of times. The rearrangement uses TRBV5-6 and TRBJ2-3; 10 nucleotides align to TRBD1. After removal of 0 bases from V and 7 bases from J, the junction contained 2 bases not matched to a gene. This CDR3 has 14 amino acids. CDR1 is SGHDT and CDR2 is YYEEEE in the germline V gene. CDR3 loop: CASSLGQGANTQYF. Here the CDR3 DNA reads TGTGCCAGCAGCTTGGGACAGGGGGCAAATACGCAGTATTTT. The full variable domain, its missing parts supplied by reference TRBV5-6 and TRBJ2-3, is DAGVTQSPTHLIKTRGQQVTLRCSPKSGHDTVSWYQQALGQGPQFIFQYYEEEERQRGNFPDRFSGHQFPNYSSELNVNALLLGDSALYLCASSLGQGANTQYFGPGTRLTVL.

This clonotype has a handful of counts. The rearrangement links TRBV4-3 to TRBJ1-1; D is undetermined. The V gene lost 2 bases and the J gene lost 3 bases, with 7 bases spanning the gap. Germline V CDR1 and CDR2: LGHNA, YSLEER. The CDR3 has 13 amino acids. The CDR3 here is CASSQTRYTEAFF. Written as DNA, the CDR3 is TGCGCCAGCAGCCAAACGAGGTACACTGAAGCTTTCTTT.

This sequence joins TRBV7-2 and TRBJ1-1, with TRBD1 matching 10 bases. With 6 bases clipped from V and 3 bases from J, the junction kept 4 bases outside the gene matches. In germline, CDR1 is SGHTA, CDR2 FQGNSA. The CDR3 contains 14 residues. This CDR3 is CASRDRGPDTEAFF. The CDR3 bases are TGTGCCAGCAGAGACAGGGGGCCGGACACTGAAGCTTTCTTT.

The genes are TRBV25-1 and TRBJ2-5; D is tentatively TRBD1 or TRBD2 (5 bases each). The CDR3 length is 14 residues. Trimming cost V 8 bases and J 5 bases, with 18 bases left between them. The germline CDR1 and CDR2 sequences are MGHDK and SYGVNS. The CDR3: CASGPGTKQETQYF. The CDR3 DNA follows: TGTGCCAGCGGCCCCGGGACCAAGCAGGAGACCCAGTACTTC.

This chain links TRBV7-9 with TRBJ1-2; D uncertain. The CDR3 is made up of 13 amino acids. Germline CDR1 SEHNR, CDR2 FQNEAQ (reference sequence). V was shortened by 4 bases and J by 2 bases, with 8 bases between the two germline ends. Here the CDR3 reads CASSSGSNYGYTF. CDR3 nucleotides: TGTGCCAGCAGCTCGGGCAGCAACTATGGCTACACCTTC.

At least ten counts were recorded for this clonotype. The chain is built from TRBV6-4 and TRBJ2-1; TRBD2 matches 8 bases. From germline, CDR1 is MRHNA and CDR2 SNTAGT. J gave up 6 bases and V 4 bases, and 2 bases lay outside the gene matches. This CDR3 is built from 13 residues. The CDR3 is CASSAGTSNEQFF. DNA for the CDR3: TGTGCCAGCAGTGCCGGGACTAGCAATGAGCAGTTCTTC.

V is TRBV19 and J is TRBJ1-3, with D hard to call. This CDR3 is built from 14 residues. CDR1 and CDR2 from the germline V gene are LNHDA and SQIVND (reference sequence). The V end lost 3 bases, the J end lost 0 bases, and 6 bases lay between the germline ends. The CDR3: CASSMWPSGNTIYF. The DNA of the CDR3 is TGTGCCAGTAGTATGTGGCCCTCTGGAAACACCATATATTTT.

This clonotype was seen repeatedly, ten times or more. The V and J genes are TRBV7-9 and TRBJ2-1; TRBD2 matches at 7 bases. CDR1 is SEHNR, CDR2 FQNEAQ, per germline (reference sequence). J lost 8 bases, V lost 3 bases, and 10 bases had no gene match. The CDR3 extends over 15 amino acids. CDR3 in amino acids: CASSFTSALEDEQFF. CDR3 coding DNA: TGTGCCAGCAGCTTCACTAGCGCCTTAGAGGATGAGCAGTTCTTC.

Details on this clonotype: The germline gene is not matched at one end of the junction; a read error may be the cause. The chain links TRBV27 to TRBJ2-7, with D perhaps TRBD1 (6 bases). Germline V CDR1 and CDR2: MNHEY, SMNVEV (reference sequence). The CDR3 consists of 19 residues. CDR3 protein: CTSSLSRKLRQAPYYEQYF. DNA of the CDR3: TGCACCAGCAGTTTATCGAGGAAGCTTAGACAGGCCCCTTACTACGAGCAGTACTTC.

This clonotype appeared a few times. This rearrangement joins TRBV2 to TRBJ2-1; no clear D gene. Trimming stripped 5 bases from V and 8 bases from J, with 19 bases between. Germline CDR1 reads SNHLY; CDR2 reads FYNNEI. CDR3 length equals 15 residues. The CDR3 reads CASSSLVPLKDEQFF. The CDR3 DNA reads as TGTGCCAGCAGTTCGTTGGTCCCTTTGAAAGATGAGCAGTTCTTC.

This clonotype was counted a few times. This chain links TRBV7-9 with TRBJ1-2, with a tentative D call TRBD1 (5 bases). Trimming shortened V by 0 bases and J by 8 bases, and 16 bases separated the two germline ends. The CDR3 contains 15 residues. Germline V gene data show CDR1 as SEHNR and CDR2 as FQNEAQ (reference sequence). CDR3 in amino acids: CASSLAPGTPSGYTF. For the CDR3, the DNA is TGTGCCAGCAGCTTAGCGCCCGGGACGCCGAGCGGCTACACCTTC.

In this sample, this clonotype turned up many times. The chain joins TRBV12-5 to TRBJ1-2; D is unresolved. The ends were cut back, 3 bases at V and 1 base at J, with 6 bases in the middle. Germline loops: CDR1 LGHNT, CDR2 FRNRAP. The CDR3 consists of 13 residues. CDR3 sequence reads: CASGFDNNYGYTF. CDR3 coding DNA: TGTGCTAGTGGTTTCGACAATAACTATGGCTACACCTTC. The full variable domain, completed using reference TRBV12-5 and TRBJ1-2, is DARVTQTPRHKVTEMGQEVTMRCQPILGHNTVFWYRQTMMQGLELLAYFRNRAPLDDSGMPKDRFSAEMPDATLATLKIQPSEPRDSAVYFCASGFDNNYGYTFGSGTRLTVV.

The V call is TRBV2, the J call TRBJ2-7, with TRBD1 identical over 7 bases. Per germline, CDR1 SNHLY and CDR2 FYNNEI. The ends lost 2 bases at V and 1 base at J; junction bases unmatched: 2. The CDR3 is 14 residues long. As DNA, the CDR3 is TGTGCCAGCAGTGAAACAGGGGCTTCCTACGAGCAGTACTTC. Its protein is CASSETGASYEQYF.

This clonotype occurred many times. The genes are TRBV7-9 and TRBJ2-5; D unresolved. Looked up from germline, CDR1 is SEHNR and CDR2 is FQNEAQ (reference sequence). This CDR3 spans 13 amino acids. V lost 5 bases to trimming and J lost 1 base, with 8 bases between them. The chain's CDR3 is CASSPYPQETQYF. In DNA form, the CDR3 reads TGTGCCAGCAGCCCCTACCCCCAAGAGACCCAGTACTTC.

The genes are TRBV20-1 and TRBJ2-7; possible D gene TRBD2, 6 bases. CDR1 and CDR2 (germline): DFQATT, SNEGSKA (reference sequence). V gave up 6 bases and J gave up 0 bases, with 12 bases separating them. The CDR3 totals 13 residues. CDR3 nucleotide sequence: TGCAGTGCCCTACAGCGGGTCTCCTACGAGCAGTACTTC. It specifies CSALQRVSYEQYF.

The CDR3 bases are TGTGCCAGCAGTTTAGGGACAGGGTCCGGAGAGCAGTACTTC. It translates to CASSLGTGSGEQYF. J is TRBJ2-7 and V is TRBV12-3 or TRBV12-4; 8 bases map to TRBD1. The CDR3 totals 14 residues. Germline trimming cut 1 base from V and 7 bases from J; bases unmatched to any gene: 6.

The gene calls are TRBV11-2 and TRBJ2-1; weak D call: TRBD2 (5 bases). The germline V and J ends were trimmed by 5 bases and 5 bases, with 13 bases remaining between them. Germline loops: CDR1 SGHAT, CDR2 FQNNGV. CDR3 length equals 14 residues. CDR3 bases: TGTGCCAGCAGCCCTCCGACTACCAACAATGAGCAGTTCTTC. Translating gives CASSPPTTNNEQFF.

This clonotype was recorded at least ten times. V gene TRBV14 combines with J gene TRBJ2-7; possible D gene TRBD1, 5 bases. Trimming removed 0 bases at V and 2 bases at J, with 11 bases between. This CDR3 has 15 residues. Germline CDR1 and CDR2: SGHDN and FVKESK. In nucleotides, the CDR3 is TGTGCCAGCAGCCAAGAGATAGGGGCGGCCTACGAGCAGTACTTC. It encodes CASSQEIGAAYEQYF.

This clonotype has more than one count but fewer than ten. This chain joins TRBV20-1 and TRBJ2-1; D may be TRBD2 (6 bases). The CDR3 consists of 11 residues. Germline V gene sequence: CDR1 DFQATT, CDR2 SNEGSKA (reference sequence). V was clipped by 3 bases and J by 9 bases, with 9 bases between them. The CDR3 reads CSASGSLEQFF. In nucleotides, the CDR3 is TGCAGTGCTAGCGGGAGTCTTGAGCAGTTCTTC.

V usage is TRBV5-1 and J usage is TRBJ2-3, with D possibly matching TRBD1 (5 bases). Germline CDR1 is SGHRS and CDR2 is YFSETQ. This CDR3 region has 13 residues. The V end was cut by 7 bases, the J end by 6 bases, with 15 bases between. For the CDR3, the DNA is TGCGCCAGCGGAGTACCCGCAGGGGATACGCAGTATTTT. This translates into CASGVPAGDTQYF.

The chain has TRBV7-9 and TRBJ2-7; D not certain. The CDR3 contains 12 residues. Germline loops: CDR1 SEHNR, CDR2 FQNEAQ (reference sequence). Between the trimmed V and J ends, which lost 4 bases and 4 bases, there was a span of 8 bases. The DNA for the CDR3 is TGTGCCAGCAGCTCTAGGTGGTACGAGCAGTACTTC. It yields the protein CASSSRWYEQYF. Full variable domain (remainder filled in from reference TRBV7-9 and TRBJ2-7): DTGVSQNPRHKITKRGQNVTFRCDPISEHNRLYWYRQTLGQGPEFLTYFQNEAQLEKSRLLSDRFSAERPKGSFSTLEIQRTEQGDSAMYLCASSSRWYEQYFGPGTRLTVT.

The chain employs TRBV19 and TRBJ2-7; TRBD2 aligns across 8 bases. The CDR3 runs to 15 residues. The V gene end was trimmed by 2 bases and the J gene end by 2 bases; junction bases not matched to a gene: 5. Per germline, CDR1 LNHDA and CDR2 SQIVND (reference sequence). CDR3 nucleotides: TGTGCCAGTAGTATATTCAGCGGGAGCGCCTACGAGCAGTACTTC. Protein product: CASSIFSGSAYEQYF. The full variable domain, completed using reference TRBV19 and TRBJ2-7, is DGGITQSPKYLFRKEGQNVTLSCEQNLNHDAMYWYRQDPGQGLRLIYYSQIVNDFQKGDIAEGYSVSREKKESFPLTVTSAQKNPTAFYLCASSIFSGSAYEQYFGPGTRLTVT.

This clonotype has at least ten counts. The chain carries TRBV7-6 and TRBJ2-3, with TRBD2 as a possible D gene (7 bases). V was trimmed by 2 bases and J by 4 bases, leaving 13 bases between them. Germline loops: CDR1 SGHVS, CDR2 FNYEAQ. The CDR3 spans 15 residues. The CDR3 DNA reads TGTGCCAGCAGCTTATTTGGGGGGGCAGCAGATACGCAGTATTTT. Protein product: CASSLFGGAADTQYF.